A single sample is the source of the 14 T cell receptor beta chains below, sequenced in a study of blood T cell repertoires in COVID-19. Generated by immunoSEQ multiplex PCR, the TCRdb table keeps only in-frame clones and is missing some. The sample has approximately 110,000 clones, 60% to 85% seen once; the top ten hold more than 0.75%. Material: peripheral blood. The receptors were gathered from a human donor with acute or convalescent COVID-19. The donor label of this sample is uncertain.

The chain carries TRBV30 and TRBJ2-1; TRBD1 is a possible D gene (6 bases). The V end lost 0 bases, the J end lost 6 bases, and 15 bases lay between the germline ends. The CDR3 totals 15 residues. CDR1 is GTSNPN and CDR2 is SVGIG in the germline V gene (reference sequence). In DNA form, the CDR3 reads TGTGCCTGGAGTGTACTAGGGGGATCGGTCAATGAGCAGTTCTTC. Translation: CAWSVLGGSVNEQFF.

The chain couples TRBV3-1 (or the pseudogene TRBV3-2) to TRBJ1-2, with D possibly being TRBD1 (5 bases). Trimming removed 4 bases from V and 11 bases from J, with 23 bases in between. The germline CDR1 and CDR2 sequences are LGHDT and YNNKEL (reference sequence). This CDR3 spans 15 amino acids. Here the CDR3 reads CASSPGLIFGPLYTF. The DNA for the CDR3 is TGTGCCAGCAGCCCAGGGCTTATATTTGGACCGTTGTACACCTTC.

The table lists this clone with many counts. The rearrangement links TRBV27 to TRBJ2-2; tentative D call: TRBD2 (5 bases). Germline V gene sequence: CDR1 MNHEY, CDR2 SMNVEV (reference sequence). The CDR3 is made up of 14 amino acids. The ends were cut back, 2 bases at V and 9 bases at J, with 13 bases in the middle. The CDR3 region is CASSLMVGVRELFF. CDR3 DNA: TGTGCCAGCAGTTTAATGGTCGGGGTCCGGGAGCTGTTTTTT.

The gene calls are TRBV5-1 and TRBJ2-3, with 7 bases identical to TRBD2. The CDR3 spans 15 residues. J gave up 0 bases and V 3 bases, and 4 bases lay outside the gene matches. Looked up from germline, CDR1 is SGHRS and CDR2 is YFSETQ. The chain's CDR3 is CASSYGGSSTDTQYF. In nucleotides, the CDR3 is TGCGCCAGCAGCTACGGGGGGTCTAGCACAGATACGCAGTATTTT.

V gene TRBV9 combines with J gene TRBJ1-2; 8 positions agree with TRBD1. CDR1 and CDR2 from the germline V gene are SGDLS and YYNGEE. CDR3 length: 16 amino acids. V was clipped by 2 bases and J by 3 bases; unmatched bases: 9. CDR3 protein: CASSVGGQAGHYGYTF. The CDR3 DNA is TGTGCCAGCAGCGTGGGGGGACAGGCCGGGCACTATGGCTACACCTTC.

This chain connects TRBV3-1 (or the pseudogene TRBV3-2) to TRBJ2-2, with 9 bases lining up with TRBD2. Per the germline V gene, CDR1 is LGHDT and CDR2 is YNNKEL (reference sequence). V trimming: 8 bases; J trimming: 0 bases; junction bases outside the gene matches: 16. The CDR3 consists of 19 residues. In DNA, the CDR3 is TGTGCCAGCGCAAAGGCGGCTATGGCTAGCGGGACGAACACCGGGGAGCTGTTTTTT. It codes for CASAKAAMASGTNTGELFF.

The J gene is TRBJ2-1, the V gene TRBV29-1; TRBD2 is a possible D gene (6 bases). Per germline, CDR1 SQVTM and CDR2 ANQGSEA. CDR3 length: 15 residues. V was shortened by 7 bases and J by 8 bases, with 24 bases between the two germline ends. The CDR3 bases are TGCAGCGCCGGTCGGGGTTGGCTAGCGAGGGATGAGCAGTTCTTC. This gives the protein CSAGRGWLARDEQFF.

This chain joins TRBV18 and TRBJ1-1, with D unclear. The CDR3 is made up of 13 amino acids. Trimming left V 3 bases short and J 0 bases short, with 5 bases between. The germline CDR1 and CDR2 sequences are KGHSH and LQKENI. CDR3 DNA sequence: TGTGCCAGCTCACCCCCGGTGAACACTGAAGCTTTCTTT. It encodes CASSPPVNTEAFF.

This clone was observed at least ten times. CDR3 bases: TGTGCCAGCAGCCCTCTACAGGGTGGAGAAAAACTGTTTTTT. Its protein product is CASSPLQGGEKLFF. The rearrangement joins TRBV5-5 to TRBJ1-4, with D possibly TRBD1 on 6 matching bases. Deletions cut 4 bases from V and 8 bases from J, with 15 bases between. Per germline, CDR1 SGHKS and CDR2 YYEKEE (reference sequence). The CDR3 covers 14 residues.

The sample holds many counts of this clone. The V gene is TRBV6-5, the J gene TRBJ1-5; 7 bases match TRBD1. CDR1 MNHEY and CDR2 SVGAGI come from the germline V gene. This CDR3 is 15 amino acids long. Germline trimming cut 6 bases from V and 6 bases from J; bases unmatched to any gene: 11. Here the CDR3 DNA reads TGTGCCAGCAGCTTCTCTTACAGGGGCAGTCAGCCCCAGCATTTT. It translates to CASSFSYRGSQPQHF.

V gene TRBV6-5 combines with J gene TRBJ1-2; D remains unclear. V was pared by 2 bases and J by 7 bases, with 11 bases between. The CDR3 spans 13 residues. Germline values: CDR1 MNHEY, CDR2 SVGAGI. CDR3 bases: TGTGCCAGCAGTTACGCTACAGTAGGTGGCTACACCTTC. This sequence encodes CASSYATVGGYTF.

The V gene is TRBV7-8, the J gene TRBJ2-3; 15 bases map to TRBD2. Trimming at V came to 4 bases and at J to 9 bases, leaving 8 bases not matched to a gene. In germline, CDR1 is SGHVS, CDR2 FQNEAQ. There are 16 residues in the CDR3. The DNA of the CDR3 is TGTGCCAGCAGCTACGCCCTTGGGACTAGCGGGGGGACGCAGTATTTT. It translates to CASSYALGTSGGTQYF.

This clone was seen more than once but under ten times. The rearrangement joins TRBV19 to TRBJ2-6; unclear D gene. V was cut by 0 bases and J by 4 bases, with 10 bases left in between. Per the germline V gene, CDR1 is LNHDA and CDR2 is SQIVND (reference sequence). The CDR3 loop spans 16 amino acids. The CDR3 nucleotides read TGTGCCAGTAGTATAGATGCCCGCTACGGGGCCAACGTCCTGACTTTC. Its translation: CASSIDARYGANVLTF.

This chain uses TRBV5-1 with TRBJ2-5; D not resolved. Looked up from germline, CDR1 is SGHRS and CDR2 is YFSETQ. Trimming took 1 base from V and 3 from J, leaving 7 bases between them. The CDR3 loop spans 13 amino acids. The CDR3 DNA reads as TGCGCCAGCAGCTTGTTTCCAGAAGAGACCCAGTACTTC. Amino acid sequence: CASSLFPEETQYF.